These 30 T cell receptor beta chains came from one sample sequenced in a study of long-term antiretroviral therapy in people with HIV. The libraries were made with immunoSEQ v3.0 at survey level. Generated by immunoSEQ multiplex PCR, the TCRdb table keeps only in-frame clones and is missing some. The sample includes about 26,000 clones, around 87% of them seen just once. The sample consisted of unsorted PBMCs, taken roughly 2.7 years after starting antiretroviral therapy. The origin of the receptors is a man aged 35-49 years with HIV.

This chain links TRBV4-3 with TRBJ2-3; no clear D. V was cut by 1 base and J by 6 bases, with 11 bases left in between. CDR1 is LGHNA and CDR2 is YSLEER in the germline V gene. This CDR3 comprises 14 residues. The CDR3 nucleotides are TGCGCCAGCAGCCAAGTTCTGAACGGGGATACGCAGTATTTT. This translates into CASSQVLNGDTQYF.

The rearrangement joins TRBV5-1 to TRBJ2-7; 7 bases are shared with TRBD1. Germline values: CDR1 SGHRS, CDR2 YFSETQ. The CDR3 runs 16 residues. The junction had 12 bases not matched to a gene; V was cut back by 4 bases and J by 2 bases. The CDR3 coding sequence is TGCGCCAGCAGCCCCTACAGGGGTCCCCCCCCCTACGAGCAGTACTTC. As protein: CASSPYRGPPPYEQYF.

The rearrangement joins TRBV5-1 to TRBJ2-3, with 9 bases fitting TRBD2. The CDR3 length is 15 residues. V was clipped by 1 base and J by 4 bases; unmatched bases: 4. Germline V lookup: CDR1 SGHRS, CDR2 YFSETQ. The CDR3 sequence is CASSLFSGGPDTQYF. The CDR3 DNA sequence: TGCGCCAGCAGCTTGTTTAGCGGGGGCCCAGATACGCAGTATTTT.

The rearrangement joins TRBV6-5 to TRBJ2-5, with D maybe TRBD2 (7 bases). This CDR3 region has 15 residues. The germline V and J ends were trimmed by 2 bases and 4 bases, with 14 bases remaining between them. Germline V gene sequence: CDR1 MNHEY, CDR2 SVGAGI. CDR3 in amino acids: CASSYVGGRAETQYF. The CDR3 nucleotides are TGTGCCAGCAGTTACGTCGGGGGGCGGGCAGAGACCCAGTACTTC.

The sample holds one count of this clone. This chain joins TRBV28 and TRBJ2-5; 8 nucleotides agree with TRBD2. Losses at the gene ends were 5 bases for V and 6 bases for J; bases not matched to a gene: 8. From germline, CDR1 is MDHEN and CDR2 SYDVKM. This CDR3 comprises 14 residues. CDR3 loop: CASSPAGGVKTQYF. The CDR3 DNA follows: TGTGCCAGCAGTCCGGCGGGGGGAGTGAAGACCCAGTACTTC.

The rearrangement links TRBV19 to TRBJ1-4; no definite D call. Looked up from germline, CDR1 is LNHDA and CDR2 is SQIVND (reference sequence). This CDR3 spans 13 amino acids. Trimming shortened V by 4 bases and J by 8 bases, and 11 bases separated the two germline ends. The CDR3 DNA reads as TGTGCCAGTAGTACTACACTCATGGAAAAACTGTTTTTT. This sequence encodes CASSTTLMEKLFF. Looking up the rest from reference TRBV19 and TRBJ1-4 gives the full variable domain: DGGITQSPKYLFRKEGQNVTLSCEQNLNHDAMYWYRQDPGQGLRLIYYSQIVNDFQKGDIAEGYSVSREKKESFPLTVTSAQKNPTAFYLCASSTTLMEKLFFGSGTQLSVL.

The rearrangement uses TRBV7-2 and TRBJ1-1; D is ambiguous. The CDR3 is 11 amino acids. The germline gives CDR1 SGHTA, CDR2 FQGNSA. The V gene lost 11 bases and the J gene lost 5 bases, with 12 bases spanning the gap. CDR3 DNA: TGTGCCCACGCGAGGGTGACTGAAGCTTTCTTT. Translation: CAHARVTEAFF.

The V and J genes are TRBV4-2 and TRBJ2-7; tentatively, D is TRBD2 (6 bases). The CDR3 runs to 17 residues. V was clipped by 0 bases and J by 6 bases, with 21 bases between them. CDR1 and CDR2 from the germline V gene are LGHNA and YNFKEQ. In DNA, the CDR3 is TGTGCCAGCAGCCAAGATGGTCGTGGAGGGGAAAGTCGCGAGCAGTACTTC. Encoded protein: CASSQDGRGGESREQYF.

The V call is TRBV9, the J call TRBJ1-2; D is perhaps TRBD1 (6 bases). Germline CDR1 reads SGDLS; CDR2 reads YYNGEE. Trimming cost V 3 bases and J 13 bases, with 25 bases left between them. The CDR3 is 15 residues long. DNA for the CDR3: TGTGCCAGCAGCGCCCTGCTGGGGGGGCGAAAAGCCTCCACCTTC. This sequence encodes CASSALLGGRKASTF.

V usage is TRBV29-1 and J usage is TRBJ2-1, with D possibly matching TRBD1 (6 bases). Trimming stripped 3 bases from V and 6 bases from J, with 6 bases between. The CDR3 covers 11 residues. Germline values: CDR1 SQVTM, CDR2 ANQGSEA. CDR3 DNA sequence: TGCAGCGTTGACAGGGGCAATGAGCAGTTCTTC. Translating it yields CSVDRGNEQFF.

V and J are TRBV27 and TRBJ1-4; tentative D call: TRBD1 (6 bases). CDR1 is MNHEY and CDR2 is SMNVEV in the germline V gene (reference sequence). This CDR3 comprises 14 residues. V lost 2 bases and J 4 bases, leaving 8 bases between the germline ends. The CDR3 loop is CASSLRRGNEKLFF. In DNA form, the CDR3 reads TGTGCCAGCAGTTTACGCAGGGGTAATGAAAAACTGTTTTTT.

This clone was observed a handful of times. This sequence joins TRBV6-5 and TRBJ2-2; D is uncertain. This CDR3 region has 14 residues. CDR1 and CDR2 (germline): MNHEY, SVGAGI. Trimming cost V 2 bases and J 4 bases, with 8 bases left between them. The CDR3 DNA sequence: TGTGCCAGCAGTTACGCGGTAACCACCGGGGAGCTGTTTTTT. It encodes CASSYAVTTGELFF.

This clone appeared a single time. The chain carries TRBV4-3 and TRBJ2-3; 12 positions agree with TRBD2. This CDR3 has 16 residues. Trimming removed 3 bases from V and 6 bases from J; junction bases left unmatched: 7. Germline-derived CDR1 and CDR2 are LGHNA and YSLEER. For the CDR3, the DNA is TGCGCCAGCAGCCAGGACCGGACTAGCGGGGCGGATACGCAGTATTTT. It yields the protein CASSQDRTSGADTQYF.

The chain has TRBV5-4 and TRBJ2-7; no clear D gene. Between the trimmed V and J ends, which lost 0 bases and 2 bases, there was a span of 9 bases. Looked up from germline, CDR1 is SGHNT and CDR2 is YYREEE (reference sequence). This CDR3 is 14 amino acids long. The CDR3 loop reads CASSLAGQPYEQYF. The CDR3 region has the DNA TGTGCCAGCAGCTTGGCCGGGCAACCCTACGAGCAGTACTTC.

This clone has a handful of counts. The chain links TRBV6-4 to TRBJ1-1; D is unclear. In germline, CDR1 is MRHNA, CDR2 SNTAGT. The CDR3 is made up of 13 amino acids. Trimming took off 3 bases at V and 4 bases at J, with 9 bases between the two ends. The chain's CDR3 is CASSDFEGTEAFF. The DNA for the CDR3 is TGTGCCAGCAGTGATTTCGAGGGCACTGAAGCTTTCTTT.

The chain uses TRBV11-3 and TRBJ1-5, with 9 nucleotides matching TRBD1. The CDR3 contains 15 residues. V dropped 5 bases and J dropped 2; count of bases not matched to a gene: 4. Looked up from germline, CDR1 is SGHNT and CDR2 is YENEEA. The CDR3 here is CASSHRGHGNQPQHF. Written as DNA, the CDR3 is TGTGCCAGCAGCCACAGGGGGCATGGCAATCAGCCCCAGCATTTT.

This chain joins TRBV4-1 and TRBJ1-5; D remains unclear. The V end lost 0 bases, the J end lost 0 bases, and 9 bases lay between the germline ends. The germline CDR1 and CDR2 sequences are MGHRA and YSYEKL. The CDR3 is 16 amino acids. The CDR3 region has the DNA TGCGCCAGCAGCCAAGAATCGGGGTATAGCAATCAGCCCCAGCATTTT. Encoded protein: CASSQESGYSNQPQHF.

V is TRBV18 and J is TRBJ2-6; 7 nucleotides line up with TRBD2. The J segment lost 0 bases and the V segment lost 8 bases, leaving 19 bases of the junction unmatched. The CDR3 sequence is 20 residues long. Germline V gene data show CDR1 as KGHSH and CDR2 as LQKENI. This chain's CDR3 is CASTIRGEGPTSSGANVLTF. CDR3 DNA: TGTGCCAGCACTATACGAGGGGAGGGACCAACAAGCTCTGGGGCCAACGTCCTGACTTTC.

DNA of the CDR3: TGTGCCAGCAGCTTCCCACAACATTATGGCTACACCTTC. Protein: CASSFPQHYGYTF. This chain joins TRBV7-9 and TRBJ1-2; D is unresolved. V lost 3 bases to trimming and J lost 5 bases, with 10 bases between them. This CDR3 contains 13 residues. Germline CDR1 and CDR2: SEHNR and FQNEAQ (reference sequence). Variable domain in full (rest from reference TRBV7-9 and TRBJ1-2): DTGVSQNPRHKITKRGQNVTFRCDPISEHNRLYWYRQTLGQGPEFLTYFQNEAQLEKSRLLSDRFSAERPKGSFSTLEIQRTEQGDSAMYLCASSFPQHYGYTFGSGTRLTVV.

The genes are TRBV4-3 and TRBJ1-1; D remains unclear. This CDR3 is 13 amino acids long. CDR1 is LGHNA, CDR2 YSLEER, per germline. V shed 4 bases and J shed 3 bases, with 9 bases lying between them. The CDR3 here is CASSRAHDTEAFF. CDR3 bases: TGCGCCAGCAGCCGAGCACACGACACTGAAGCTTTCTTT.

The V and J genes are TRBV28 and TRBJ2-2, with D perhaps matching TRBD1 or TRBD2 (5 bases each). The CDR3 length is 16 residues. CDR1 MDHEN and CDR2 SYDVKM come from the germline V gene. V was shortened by 6 bases and J by 4 bases, with 18 bases between the two germline ends. The CDR3: CASSFTRPRGTGELFF. For the CDR3, the DNA is TGTGCCAGCAGCTTCACGCGACCGAGGGGCACCGGGGAGCTGTTTTTT. The full variable domain, in which reference TRBV28 and TRBJ2-2 provide the parts outside the CDR3, is DVKVTQSSRYLVKRTGEKVFLECVQDMDHENMFWYRQDPGLGLRLIYFSYDVKMKEKGDIPEGYSVSREKKERFSLILESASTNQTSMYLCASSFTRPRGTGELFFGEGSRLTVL.

The rearrangement links TRBV15 to TRBJ1-2; D perhaps matches TRBD1 (5 bases). The germline V gene encodes CDR1 LNHNV and CDR2 YYDKDF (reference sequence). CDR3 length: 16 amino acids. V shed 1 base and J shed 5 bases, with 17 bases lying between them. The CDR3 sequence: CATSRGTLGGNYGYTF. CDR3 DNA sequence: TGTGCCACCAGCAGAGGGACCTTGGGGGGAAATTATGGCTACACCTTC.

This rearrangement joins TRBV28 to TRBJ2-2; D may be TRBD1 (5 bases). Germline loops: CDR1 MDHEN, CDR2 SYDVKM. The CDR3 contains 14 residues. Trimming removed 2 bases from V and 1 base from J, with 5 bases in between. The CDR3 bases are TGTGCCAGCAGTTTAACAGGGAACACCGGGGAGCTGTTTTTT. Protein sequence: CASSLTGNTGELFF.

The chain couples TRBV29-1 to TRBJ1-1, with a weak D call TRBD1 (5 bases). The CDR3 consists of 11 residues. The V end was cut by 6 bases, the J end by 1 base, with 6 bases between. Germline-derived CDR1 and CDR2 are SQVTM and ANQGSEA. This CDR3 reads CSVGTNTEAFF. Written as DNA, the CDR3 is TGCAGCGTCGGGACGAACACTGAAGCTTTCTTT.

CDR3 nucleotides: TGTGCCACCAGCAGAGATCCCCAGGGGAGAGAGACCCAGTACTTC. Its translation: CATSRDPQGRETQYF. This rearrangement joins TRBV15 to TRBJ2-5; tentatively, D is TRBD1 (6 bases). The CDR3 sequence is 15 residues long. V gave up 0 bases and J gave up 4 bases, with 12 bases separating them. Germline assignment: CDR1 LNHNV and CDR2 YYDKDF (reference sequence).

The J gene is TRBJ1-4, the V gene TRBV27; D might be TRBD1 (6 bases). The CDR3 loop spans 15 amino acids. The ends were cut back, 5 bases at V and 7 bases at J, with 17 bases in the middle. Germline V lookup: CDR1 MNHEY, CDR2 SMNVEV (reference sequence). For the CDR3, the DNA is TGTGCCAGCAGTCCCCGGGGGGGGGCGAGTGAAAAACTGTTTTTT. Its protein product is CASSPRGGASEKLFF. The variable domain in full, completed from reference TRBV27 and TRBJ1-4, reads EAQVTQNPRYLITVTGKKLTVTCSQNMNHEYMSWYRQDPGLGLRQIYYSMNVEVTDKGDVPEGYKVSRKEKRNFPLILESPSPNQTSLYFCASSPRGGASEKLFFGSGTQLSVL.

The V and J genes are TRBV27 and TRBJ2-1; possible D gene TRBD2, 6 bases. Trimming left V 3 bases short and J 9 bases short, with 15 bases between. CDR1 MNHEY and CDR2 SMNVEV come from the germline V gene (reference sequence). This CDR3 is built from 14 residues. CDR3 sequence reads: CASSLGYGGSEQFF. The CDR3 DNA sequence: TGTGCCAGCAGTTTGGGGTATGGGGGGAGTGAGCAGTTCTTC.

The chain is built from TRBV7-3 and TRBJ1-1; D possibly corresponds to TRBD1 (6 bases). Germline CDR1 SGHTA, CDR2 FQGTGA. V lost 2 bases and J lost 7, with 14 bases in between. The CDR3 has 14 amino acids. CDR3 in DNA: TGTGCCAGCAGCTTAGAAGGGGGAGGAAATGAAGCTTTCTTT. Amino acids: CASSLEGGGNEAFF.

The chain carries TRBV6-1 and TRBJ2-4; D perhaps matches TRBD2 (7 bases). The V gene lost 2 bases and the J gene lost 8 bases, with 19 bases spanning the gap. CDR1 MNHNS and CDR2 SASEGT come from the germline V gene. This CDR3 comprises 16 residues. The DNA for the CDR3 is TGTGCCAGCAGTGAACCCAGGGCGGGGGCAGGGGACATTCAGTACTTC. It codes for CASSEPRAGAGDIQYF.

This chain uses TRBV7-3 with TRBJ2-5; no clear D gene. Germline V gives CDR1 SGHTA, CDR2 FQGTGA. Trimming pared 2 bases from V and 5 bases from J, leaving 12 bases between. This CDR3 is built from 14 residues. For the CDR3, the DNA is TGTGCCAGCAGCTTAGGGCCGGCAGCCGAGACCCAGTACTTC. It is translated as CASSLGPAAETQYF.